Shown below are 20 T cell receptor beta chains from a single sample sequenced in a study of long-term antiretroviral therapy in people with HIV. Samples were assayed with immunoSEQ v3.0 at survey level. Method: immunoSEQ multiplex PCR; TCRdb's copy keeps in-frame clones and lacks some. Here the sample spans about 28,000 clones, about 88% being singletons. The source was unsorted PBMCs, collected 2 years after starting antiretroviral therapy. The receptors come from a man between 45 and 60 years old with HIV.

This clone was recorded a few times. The chain has TRBV30 and TRBJ2-7; perhaps TRBD1 as D (5 bases). The CDR3 extends over 13 amino acids. V was cut by 3 bases and J by 5 bases, with 14 bases left in between. Germline-derived CDR1 and CDR2 are GTSNPN and SVGIG (reference sequence). The CDR3 DNA follows: TGTGCCTGGAGCGCTGACAGCCCCAACGAGCAGTACTTC. Its translation is CAWSADSPNEQYF.

The chain has TRBV9 and TRBJ2-7; 8 positions agree with TRBD1. CDR3 length: 14 residues. J lost 3 bases, V lost 3 bases, and 5 bases had no gene match. Germline V gene sequence: CDR1 SGDLS, CDR2 YYNGEE. CDR3 sequence (DNA): TGTGCCAGCAGCGCGTCAGGGGGCTACTACGAGCAGTACTTC. Its protein is CASSASGGYYEQYF.

The chain carries TRBV7-9 and TRBJ2-1; 9 bases match TRBD2. This CDR3 spans 13 amino acids. Germline V CDR1 and CDR2: SEHNR, FQNEAQ (reference sequence). J was trimmed by 8 bases and V by 7 bases; bases with no gene match: 6. For the CDR3, the DNA is TGTGCCAGCAAGGCGGGGGGGCGCGATGAGCAGTTCTTC. As protein: CASKAGGRDEQFF. The whole variable domain, filled in from reference TRBV7-9 and TRBJ2-1, reads DTGVSQNPRHKITKRGQNVTFRCDPISEHNRLYWYRQTLGQGPEFLTYFQNEAQLEKSRLLSDRFSAERPKGSFSTLEIQRTEQGDSAMYLCASKAGGRDEQFFGPGTRLTVL.

In this sample, this clone turned up once. This rearrangement joins TRBV10-3 to TRBJ2-3; TRBD2 matches 12 bases. Losses at the gene ends were 3 bases for V and 3 bases for J; bases not matched to a gene: 10. The germline V gene encodes CDR1 ENHRY and CDR2 SYGVKD. The CDR3 runs 18 residues. CDR3: CAISERLAGGPSTDTQYF. The CDR3 DNA sequence: TGTGCCATCAGTGAAAGGCTAGCGGGAGGGCCCTCGACAGATACGCAGTATTTT.

The J gene is TRBJ2-1, the V gene TRBV7-3, with a possible D match to TRBD2 (6 bases). Trimming stripped 0 bases from V and 6 bases from J, with 18 bases between. Germline V gene sequence: CDR1 SGHTA, CDR2 FQGTGA. The CDR3 is made up of 17 amino acids. As DNA, the CDR3 is TGTGCCAGCAGCTTAACGAAACCGGGGGATAACGCCAATGAGCAGTTCTTC. This sequence encodes CASSLTKPGDNANEQFF.

The rearrangement uses TRBV19 and TRBJ1-6; no clear D gene. Germline CDR1 is LNHDA and CDR2 is SQIVND (reference sequence). CDR3 length: 14 residues. Deletions cut 4 bases from V and 8 bases from J, with 12 bases between. CDR3 sequence reads: CASSSGRTYSPLHF. In DNA form, the CDR3 reads TGTGCCAGTAGTAGTGGCAGGACTTATTCACCCCTCCACTTT. Supplemented by reference TRBV19 and TRBJ1-6, the full variable domain reads DGGITQSPKYLFRKEGQNVTLSCEQNLNHDAMYWYRQDPGQGLRLIYYSQIVNDFQKGDIAEGYSVSREKKESFPLTVTSAQKNPTAFYLCASSSGRTYSPLHFGNGTRLTVT.

The chain has TRBV7-8 and TRBJ2-1; a possible D gene is TRBD2 (6 bases). This CDR3 has 13 residues. The germline CDR1 and CDR2 sequences are SGHVS and FQNEAQ. Trimming left V 2 bases short and J 8 bases short, with 10 bases between. CDR3 protein: CASSLLGGDEQFF. CDR3 nucleotide sequence: TGTGCCAGCAGCTTATTGGGCGGGGATGAGCAGTTCTTC.

This chain uses TRBV9 with TRBJ2-1; perhaps TRBD1 as D (5 bases). In germline, CDR1 is SGDLS, CDR2 YYNGEE. The CDR3 has 17 amino acids. V shed 0 bases and J shed 7 bases, with 20 bases lying between them. As DNA, the CDR3 is TGTGCCAGCAGCGTAGACCCCTCGGCGACAGTAGGGAATGAGCAGTTCTTC. It codes for CASSVDPSATVGNEQFF.

V and J are TRBV11-3 and TRBJ2-1; 7 positions agree with TRBD1. Trimming at V came to 4 bases and at J to 8 bases, leaving 14 bases not matched to a gene. From germline, CDR1 is SGHNT and CDR2 YENEEA. This CDR3 region has 16 residues. The CDR3 DNA reads as TGTGCCAGCAGCTATAGGAAGGGGGCGAGGTACGATGAGCAGTTCTTC. Amino acid sequence: CASSYRKGARYDEQFF.

J is TRBJ1-1 and V is TRBV4-3, with TRBD1 as a possible D gene (6 bases). CDR1 LGHNA and CDR2 YSLEER come from the germline V gene. The CDR3 runs to 14 residues. Trimming stripped 1 base from V and 0 bases from J, with 6 bases between. The CDR3 here is CASSQGQVNTEAFF. CDR3 DNA: TGCGCCAGCAGCCAAGGACAGGTGAACACTGAAGCTTTCTTT.

J is TRBJ2-7 and V is TRBV4-1, with 7 bases fitting TRBD2. Germline V CDR1 and CDR2: MGHRA, YSYEKL. The CDR3 spans 16 residues. V trimming: 5 bases; J trimming: 0 bases; junction bases outside the gene matches: 10. The CDR3 coding sequence is TGCGCCAGCAGCAATGTGGGGGGGATTAGCTCCTACGAGCAGTACTTC. Translating it yields CASSNVGGISSYEQYF.

The chain couples TRBV28 to TRBJ1-2, with a possible D match to TRBD1 (5 bases). Germline assignment: CDR1 MDHEN and CDR2 SYDVKM. The CDR3 sequence is 13 residues long. V was cut by 4 bases and J by 10 bases, with 16 bases left in between. For the CDR3, the DNA is TGTGCCAGCAGTTGGGGGGAGGCAGGACACTACACCTTC. It translates to CASSWGEAGHYTF.

The genes are TRBV7-9 and TRBJ2-1, with TRBD2 identical over 8 bases. Per germline, CDR1 SEHNR and CDR2 FQNEAQ (reference sequence). The CDR3 sequence is 14 residues long. The J segment lost 8 bases and the V segment lost 1 base, leaving 4 bases of the junction unmatched. CDR3 bases: TGTGCCAGCAGCTTAGGACTAGCGAGGGATGAGCAGTTCTTC. It codes for CASSLGLARDEQFF.

The rearrangement uses TRBV11-3 and TRBJ2-7, with 8 bases lining up with TRBD1. Trimming took 5 bases from V and 7 from J; bases not matched to a gene: 10. Germline V CDR1 and CDR2: SGHNT, YENEEA. The CDR3 runs to 14 residues. CDR3 region: CASSPGQGSREQYF. CDR3 nucleotide sequence: TGTGCCAGCAGCCCCGGACAGGGTTCGAGGGAGCAGTACTTC.

The genes are TRBV27 and TRBJ1-4; 8 nucleotides agree with TRBD1. This CDR3 is 13 amino acids long. J was trimmed by 8 bases and V by 6 bases; bases with no gene match: 5. Looked up from germline, CDR1 is MNHEY and CDR2 is SMNVEV (reference sequence). CDR3 sequence (DNA): TGTGCCAGCAGACCAGGGGGCGCGGAAAAACTGTTTTTT. Its protein product is CASRPGGAEKLFF.

The chain joins TRBV7-2 to TRBJ2-5; D remains ambiguous. V was pared by 4 bases and J by 2 bases, with 14 bases between. The CDR3 totals 15 residues. Germline CDR1 and CDR2: SGHTA and FQGNSA. CDR3 protein: CASSSLGLLQETQYF. In DNA, the CDR3 is TGTGCCAGCAGCTCATTGGGGTTACTACAAGAGACCCAGTACTTC.

By its share, this clone is large (0.1 to 1%). CDR3 region: CASSEDSSGANVLTF. In DNA, the CDR3 is TGTGCCAGCAGTGAGGATTCCTCTGGGGCCAACGTCCTGACTTTC. The rearrangement uses TRBV6-1 and TRBJ2-6; D call uncertain. Trimming took 3 bases from V and 0 from J, leaving 6 bases between them. CDR1 and CDR2 (germline): MNHNS, SASEGT. The CDR3 spans 15 residues.

The V gene is TRBV5-1, the J gene TRBJ2-7; D is ambiguous. Per the germline V gene, CDR1 is SGHRS and CDR2 is YFSETQ. V gave up 0 bases and J gave up 5 bases, with 15 bases separating them. The CDR3 is made up of 15 amino acids. CDR3 loop: CASSLAGVGLHEQYF. Here the CDR3 DNA reads TGCGCCAGCAGCTTGGCAGGCGTTGGTCTCCACGAGCAGTACTTC.

The chain is built from TRBV5-1 and TRBJ2-5; possible D gene TRBD2, 6 bases. Germline V gives CDR1 SGHRS, CDR2 YFSETQ. Trimming stripped 6 bases from V and 5 bases from J, with 11 bases between. The CDR3 has 12 amino acids. CDR3 in amino acids: CASKEGLETQYF. As DNA, the CDR3 is TGCGCCAGCAAGGAGGGCTTGGAGACCCAGTACTTC.

The chain uses TRBV7-9 and TRBJ2-2; D perhaps matches TRBD2 (5 bases). Trimming removed 5 bases at V and 1 base at J, with 14 bases between. From germline, CDR1 is SEHNR and CDR2 FQNEAQ (reference sequence). The length of the CDR3 is 16 residues. The CDR3 DNA reads TGTGCCAGCAGCGCCAAACCCGGGGTGAACACCGGGGAGCTGTTTTTT. Its translation is CASSAKPGVNTGELFF.